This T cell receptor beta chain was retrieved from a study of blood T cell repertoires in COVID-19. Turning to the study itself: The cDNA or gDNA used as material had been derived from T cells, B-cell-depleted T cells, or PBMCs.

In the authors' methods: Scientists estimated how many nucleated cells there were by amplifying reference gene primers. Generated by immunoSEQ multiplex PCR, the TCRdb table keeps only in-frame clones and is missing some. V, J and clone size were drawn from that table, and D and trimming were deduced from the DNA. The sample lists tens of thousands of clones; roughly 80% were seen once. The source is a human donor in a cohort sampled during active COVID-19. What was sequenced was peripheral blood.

The DNA for the CDR3 is TGTGCCAGCAGCCCGACTAGCGGGAGCTCCTACGAGCAGTACTTC. Protein: CASSPTSGSSYEQYF. J is TRBJ2-7 and V is TRBV5-5, with 12 bases that match TRBD2. CDR1 and CDR2 (germline): SGHKS, YYEKEE (reference sequence). J was trimmed by 0 bases and V by 4 bases; bases with no gene match: 2. The CDR3 has 15 residues.